Detailed here is one TCR beta chain. The source of the sample is a study of cytomegalovirus exposure and HLA in healthy donors. CDR1 KGHSH and CDR2 LQKENI come from the germline V gene. The CDR3 is 15 amino acids. The V end lost 5 bases, the J end lost 1 base, and 11 bases lay between the germline ends. The primer mix had 60 Vbeta and 13 Jbeta primers. Clones were sequenced by immunoSEQ multiplex PCR, and TCRdb holds only the in-frame ones, with some missing. The sample has approximately 170,000 clones; about 77% are singletons. The receptor was derived from a woman in her thirties or forties in good health and CMV-seropositive. Sequences were obtained from PBMCs. The J gene is TRBJ2-2, the V gene TRBV18; unclear D gene. In DNA form, the CDR3 reads TGTGCCAGCTCATCCCCGAACGGGAACACCGGGGAGCTGTTTTTT. Protein product: CASSSPNGNTGELFF.